This TCR beta chain is drawn from a study of T cell changes during pregnancy in multiple sclerosis (dated by TCRdb to between 2018 and 2021). General notes on the study: In women with multiple sclerosis, the researchers looked at how the T cell repertoire shifted as pregnancy progressed.

The junction shows trimming of 7 bases on V and 9 bases on J, and the gene matches do not reach 12 bases of it. The CDR3 measures 16 amino acids from cysteine to phenylalanine. The only DNA kept is the CDR3, 48 bases in frame from the first base. As encoded in the germline V gene (reference sequence), CDR1 is MNHNY while CDR2 is SVGAGI. The method was the immunoSEQ multiplex PCR assay. In TCRdb, the immuneACCESS table is reduced to in-frame sequences with V and J assigned. These tables do not hold every clone; where another copy was compared, an unresolved V gene accounts for under half, and the others remain unexplained. This sample is represented by tens of thousands of clones; around 90% of them were singletons. The top ten constitute roughly 1.5% of the sample. Regarding this clone: Its antigen is currently not known. No per-base quality is available; no much larger clone lies one base away.

The V gene is TRBV6-6 and the J gene is TRBJ2-1, and 13 junction bases match TRBD2. The sequence came from a female donor with multiple sclerosis, enrolled in a pregnancy study. Source: peripheral blood, taken in the third trimester of pregnancy. The CDR3 in this case is CASTGLGLAGWGEQFF. The DNA sequence is as follows: TGTGCCAGCACCGGACTGGGACTAGCGGGGTGGGGTGAGCAGTTCTTC.